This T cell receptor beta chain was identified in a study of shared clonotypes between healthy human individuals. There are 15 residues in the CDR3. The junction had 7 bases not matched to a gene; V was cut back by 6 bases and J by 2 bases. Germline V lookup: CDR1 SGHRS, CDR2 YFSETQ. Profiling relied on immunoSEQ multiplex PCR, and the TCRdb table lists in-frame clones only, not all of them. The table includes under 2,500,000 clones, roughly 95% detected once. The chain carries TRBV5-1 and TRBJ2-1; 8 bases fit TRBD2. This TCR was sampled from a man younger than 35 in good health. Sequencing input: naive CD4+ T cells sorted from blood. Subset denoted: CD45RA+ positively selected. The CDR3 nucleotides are TGCGCCAGCATCGTAGGTAGCGGGACCTACAATGAGCAGTTCTTC. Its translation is CASIVGSGTYNEQFF. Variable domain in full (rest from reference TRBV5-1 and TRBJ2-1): KAGVTQTPRYLIKTRGQQVTLSCSPISGHRSVSWYQQTPGQGLQFLFEYFSETQRNKGNFPGRFSGRQFSNSRSEMNVSTLELGDSALYLCASIVGSGTYNEQFFGPGTRLTVL.